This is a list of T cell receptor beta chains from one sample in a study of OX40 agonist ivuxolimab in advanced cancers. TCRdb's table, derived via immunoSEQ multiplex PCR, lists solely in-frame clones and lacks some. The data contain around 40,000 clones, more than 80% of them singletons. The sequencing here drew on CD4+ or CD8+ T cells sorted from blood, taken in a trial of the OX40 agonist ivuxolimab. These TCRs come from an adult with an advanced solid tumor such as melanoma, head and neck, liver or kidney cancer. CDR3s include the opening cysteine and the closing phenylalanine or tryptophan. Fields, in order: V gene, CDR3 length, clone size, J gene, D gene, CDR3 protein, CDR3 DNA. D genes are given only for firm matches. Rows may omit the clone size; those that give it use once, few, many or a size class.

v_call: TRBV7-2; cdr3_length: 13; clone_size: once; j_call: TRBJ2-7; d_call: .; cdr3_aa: CASSLAKIYEQYF; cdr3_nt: TGTGCCAGCAGCTTAGCAAAGATCTACGAGCAGTACTTC
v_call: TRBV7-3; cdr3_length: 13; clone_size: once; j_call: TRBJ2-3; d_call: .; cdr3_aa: CASSSERGLALYF; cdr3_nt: TGTGCCAGCAGCTCCGAGAGGGGGTTAGCTCTGTATTTT
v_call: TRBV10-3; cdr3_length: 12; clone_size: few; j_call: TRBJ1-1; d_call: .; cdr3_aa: CAILSGSGEAFF; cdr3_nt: TGTGCCATCTTAAGTGGGAGTGGTGAAGCTTTCTTT
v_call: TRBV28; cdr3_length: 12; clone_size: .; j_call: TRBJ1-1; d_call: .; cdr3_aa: CASSSIKGRAFF; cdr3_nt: TGTGCCAGCAGTTCGATAAAGGGACGAGCTTTCTTT
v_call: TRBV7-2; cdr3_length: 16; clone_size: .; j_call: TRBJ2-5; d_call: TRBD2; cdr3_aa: CASSLALAGGQETQYF; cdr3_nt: TGTGCCAGCAGCTTAGCGCTAGCGGGGGGGCAAGAGACCCAGTACTTC
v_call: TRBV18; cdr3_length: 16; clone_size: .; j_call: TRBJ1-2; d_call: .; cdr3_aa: CASSPFESREGYGYTF; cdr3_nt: TGTGCCAGCTCACCATTTGAGAGCAGGGAAGGCTATGGCTACACCTTC
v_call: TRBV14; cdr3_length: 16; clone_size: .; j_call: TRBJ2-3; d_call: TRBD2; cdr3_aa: CASSYGGTSGSGTQYF; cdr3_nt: TGTGCCAGCAGCTATGGCGGGACTAGCGGGAGTGGTACGCAGTATTTT
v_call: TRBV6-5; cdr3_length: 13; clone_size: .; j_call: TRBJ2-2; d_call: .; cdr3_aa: CASSYLGGGELFF; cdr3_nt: TGTGCCAGCAGTTACTTGGGAGGCGGGGAGCTGTTTTTT
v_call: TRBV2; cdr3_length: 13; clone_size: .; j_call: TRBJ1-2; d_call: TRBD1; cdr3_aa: CASSLEGARGYTF; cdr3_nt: TGTGCCAGCAGTCTCGAGGGGGCGCGTGGCTACACCTTC
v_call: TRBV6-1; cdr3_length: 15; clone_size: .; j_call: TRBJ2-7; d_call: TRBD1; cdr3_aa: CASRARVQGASEQYF; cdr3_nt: TGTGCCAGCAGAGCCCGGGTACAGGGGGCGTCGGAGCAGTACTTC
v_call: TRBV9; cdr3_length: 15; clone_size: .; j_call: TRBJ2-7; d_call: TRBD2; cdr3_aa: CASSPLGTIFAEQYF; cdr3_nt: TGTGCCAGCAGCCCCCTAGGGACTATCTTTGCGGAGCAGTACTTC
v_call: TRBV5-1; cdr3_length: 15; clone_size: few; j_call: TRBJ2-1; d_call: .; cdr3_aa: CASSSLGGQHNEQFF; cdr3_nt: TGCGCCAGCAGCTCCTTAGGCGGGCAGCACAATGAGCAGTTCTTC
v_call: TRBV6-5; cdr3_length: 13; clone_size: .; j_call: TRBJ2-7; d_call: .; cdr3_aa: CASSYSRGYEQYF; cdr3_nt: TGTGCCAGCAGTTACTCGCGGGGCTACGAGCAGTACTTC
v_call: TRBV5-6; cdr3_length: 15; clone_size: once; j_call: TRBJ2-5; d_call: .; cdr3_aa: CASSFRATLQETQYF; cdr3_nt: TGTGCCAGCAGCTTCAGGGCTACCCTCCAAGAGACCCAGTACTTC
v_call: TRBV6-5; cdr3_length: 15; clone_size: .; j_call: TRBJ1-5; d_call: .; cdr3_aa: CASSYSGRGNQPQHF; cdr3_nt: TGTGCCAGCAGTTACTCCGGACGGGGGAATCAGCCCCAGCATTTT
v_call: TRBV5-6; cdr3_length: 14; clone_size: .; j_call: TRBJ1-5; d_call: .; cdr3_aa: CASSFGGYNQPQHF; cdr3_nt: TGTGCCAGCAGCTTTGGGGGGTACAATCAGCCCCAGCATTTT
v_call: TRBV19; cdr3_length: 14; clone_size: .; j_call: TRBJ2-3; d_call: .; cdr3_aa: CASGILGGTDTQYF; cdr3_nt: TGTGCCAGTGGCATATTGGGAGGCACAGATACGCAGTATTTT
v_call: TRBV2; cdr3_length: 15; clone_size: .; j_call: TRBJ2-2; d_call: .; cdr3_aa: CASKVGGRDTGELFF; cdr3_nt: TGTGCCAGCAAGGTGGGGGGCCGGGACACCGGGGAGCTGTTTTTT
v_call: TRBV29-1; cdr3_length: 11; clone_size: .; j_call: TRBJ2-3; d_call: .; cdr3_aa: CSVETRDTQYF; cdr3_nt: TGCAGCGTTGAAACGCGGGATACGCAGTATTTT
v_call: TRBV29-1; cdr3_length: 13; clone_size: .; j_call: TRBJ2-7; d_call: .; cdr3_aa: CSVVYRTDTEQYF; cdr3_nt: TGCAGCGTTGTGTACCGGACAGATACTGAGCAGTACTTC
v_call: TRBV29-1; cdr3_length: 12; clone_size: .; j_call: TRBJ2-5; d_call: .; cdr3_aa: CSVEVGVETQYF; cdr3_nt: TGCAGCGTTGAGGTTGGGGTTGAGACCCAGTACTTC
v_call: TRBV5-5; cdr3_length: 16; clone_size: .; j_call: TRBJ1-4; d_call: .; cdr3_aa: CASSPGPGGLNEKLFF; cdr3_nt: TGTGCCAGCAGCCCGGGACCCGGGGGACTTAATGAAAAACTGTTTTTT
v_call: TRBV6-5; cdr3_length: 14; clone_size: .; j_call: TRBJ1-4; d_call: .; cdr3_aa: CASKTGGRDEKLFF; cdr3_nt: TGTGCCAGCAAAACGGGGGGGAGAGATGAAAAACTGTTTTTT
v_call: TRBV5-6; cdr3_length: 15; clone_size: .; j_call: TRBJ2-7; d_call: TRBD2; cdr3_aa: CASSFRLAGLYEQYF; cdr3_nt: TGTGCCAGCAGCTTTCGACTAGCGGGTTTGTACGAGCAGTACTTC
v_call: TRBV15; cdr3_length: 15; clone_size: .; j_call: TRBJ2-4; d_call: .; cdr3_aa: CATSREGLAKNIQYF; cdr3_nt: TGTGCCACCAGCAGAGAGGGGCTAGCCAAAAACATTCAGTACTTC
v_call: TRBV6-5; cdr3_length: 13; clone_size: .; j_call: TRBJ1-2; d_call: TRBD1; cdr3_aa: CASSRDRGDGYTF; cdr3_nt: TGTGCCAGCAGCCGGGACAGGGGAGACGGCTACACCTTC
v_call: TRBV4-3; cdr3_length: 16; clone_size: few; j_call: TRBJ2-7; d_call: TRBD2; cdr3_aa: CASSPLGGAGSYEQYF; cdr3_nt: TGCGCCAGCAGCCCACTTGGGGGAGCGGGGTCCTACGAGCAGTACTTC
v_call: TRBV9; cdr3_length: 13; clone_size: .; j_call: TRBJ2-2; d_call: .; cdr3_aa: CASSSGSGGELFF; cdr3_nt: TGTGCCAGCAGCTCCGGGAGCGGCGGGGAGCTGTTTTTT